The clone carrying this TCR beta chain appeared many times. Its antigen is unidentified. These data belong to a study of response to subunit inactivated influenza vaccine. Overall study findings and caveats: The study's authors posited that every seasonal influenza vaccination enlists few new T cells.

This CDR3 contains 14 residues. Trimming removed 2 bases at V and 3 bases at J, with 8 bases between. TCRdb redid the calling of the RT-PCR reads with MiXCR, one entry per CDR3 protein. The top ten hold roughly 12% of the sample, which has 430,000 or so distinct CDR3 sequences, around 9.9% seen once. This TCR derives from a man aged 45-65 years who received an inactivated influenza vaccine. This chain joins TRBV12-3 or TRBV12-4 and TRBJ1-5; D unclear. Specimen: PBMCs from blood, collected around seven weeks after vaccination. The CDR3 loop reads CASSLTALNQPQHF. CDR3 in DNA: TGTGCCAGCAGTTTAACGGCTCTCAATCAGCCCCAGCATTTT.